Only a few counts were recorded for the clone carrying this T cell receptor (beta chain). The CDR3 extends over 15 amino acids. Deletions cut 3 bases from V and 5 bases from J, with 16 bases between. Germline-derived CDR1 and CDR2 are MDHEN and SYDVKM. In TCRdb, the RT-PCR reads were re-called with MiXCR into one record per CDR3 protein. In the table there are almost 700,000 distinct CDR3 sequences, approximately 15% of which are singletons. The receptor's source is a female donor in good health, serving as a healthy control. The sample taken for sequencing was memory CD4+ T cells from blood. The chain employs TRBV28 and TRBJ1-1; maybe TRBD1 (5 bases). CDR3 region: CASSLRDPRITEAFF. The CDR3 bases are TGTGCCAGCAGTTTGAGGGACCCCCGGATTACTGAAGCTTTCTTT.